This TCR beta chain is drawn from a study of T cells after yellow fever vaccination. Study observations and caveats: The study noted that FACS-sorted repertoires could contain abundant clonotypes contaminating from the bulk population. The CD4 and CD8 compartments had a small share of their clonotypes in common.

The CDR3 covers 16 residues. Germline values: CDR1 LGHNA, CDR2 YNFKEQ. J gave up 6 bases and V 0 bases, and 7 bases lay outside the gene matches. This clonotype was recorded a few times. Antigen unknown. A single record per CDR3 protein comes from TCRdb applying MiXCR to the 5' RACE reads. This sample has some 300,000 distinct CDR3 sequences, with more than 3% found just once. The clonotype was recovered from a young man who received the YFV17D yellow fever vaccine. The chain couples TRBV4-2 to TRBJ2-1, with 8 bases that match TRBD1. The sample was PBMCs, taken on the day of the yellow fever booster vaccination. This CDR3 reads CASSQDYQGAFNEQFF. The CDR3 coding sequence is TGTGCCAGCAGCCAAGATTACCAGGGGGCGTTCAATGAGCAGTTCTTC.